Below are 3 T cell receptor beta chains sequenced from a single sample in a study of T cell clonality in common variable immunodeficiency. TCRdb's copy holds only in-frame clones and misses some; the assay was immunoSEQ multiplex PCR. This sample has under 45,000 clones, each found more than once. The specimen sequenced was peripheral blood mononuclear cells. Source of these receptors: a person aged 18-70 years in good health.

This clone was recorded many times. The read gets to within 3 residues of the CDR3 end, and the germline J gene fills in the rest. V and J are TRBV19 and TRBJ1-5, with TRBD1 matching over 9 bases. Germline assignment: CDR1 LNHDA and CDR2 SQIVND (reference sequence). The V segment lost 1 base and the J segment 6 bases; nucleotides outside the gene matches: 4. The CDR3 length is 15 residues. The CDR3 sequence: CASSIVTGGFQPQHF. The sequenced part of the CDR3 DNA is TGTGCCAGTAGTATAGTTACAGGGGGCTTTCAGCCC.

This clone was detected many times. The CDR3 end is not reached by the read, which stops 3 residues before it; the germline J gene fills it in. V gene TRBV10-3 combines with J gene TRBJ1-6; D is uncertain. CDR1 ENHRY and CDR2 SYGVKD come from the germline V gene. V was cut by 4 bases and J by 8 bases, with 9 bases left in between. This CDR3 has 13 amino acids. Incomplete CDR3 DNA: TGTGCCATCAGTGTTGGTTCGGATTCACCC. Its protein is CAISVGSDSP. The full CDR3 protein reads CAISVGSDSPLHF.

This clone has ten or more counts. The read finishes 3 residues shy of the CDR3 end, and the germline J gene is used to complete it. The chain links TRBV5-1 to TRBJ2-3; 8 positions match TRBD2. The CDR3 spans 16 residues. Germline CDR1 reads SGHRS; CDR2 reads YFSETQ. Trimming at V came to 4 bases and at J to 4 bases, leaving 11 bases not matched to a gene. The CDR3 region is CASSVSAGAVADTQYF. The CDR3 DNA, read in part, is TGCGCCAGCAGCGTTTCAGCGGGAGCGGTTGCAGATACG.